This TCR beta chain was identified during a study of blood T cell repertoires in COVID-19. Whole-study context: Sites across the United States, Italy and Spain contributed samples from acute and convalescent COVID-19. T cells, B-cell-depleted T cells, or PBMCs supplied cDNA or gDNA.

In the source study's methods: Using reference gene primer amplification, nucleated cell counts were estimated. Repertoires were generated with immunoSEQ multiplex PCR, while TCRdb's copy carries only in-frame clones and drops some. That table is the source of V, J and clone size, and D and trimming were worked out from the DNA. The sample has about 130,000 clones, 85% seen once. The V gene end was trimmed by 6 bases and the J gene end by 0 bases; junction bases not matched to a gene: 11. This CDR3 has 18 residues. CDR1 and CDR2 from the germline V gene are KGHSH and LQKENI. This TCR came from a human donor in a cohort sampled during active COVID-19. V gene TRBV18 combines with J gene TRBJ1-4; 9 positions match TRBD1. Sequenced: peripheral blood. CDR3 loop: CASSPTGGQGPTNEKLFF. The CDR3 DNA sequence: TGTGCCAGCTCTCCAACAGGGGGACAGGGACCAACTAATGAAAAACTGTTTTTT.